One sample yielded the 16 T cell receptor beta chains listed below, sequenced in a study of shared clonotypes between healthy human individuals. Some clones are missing from TCRdb's copy, which holds only in-frame ones; the method was immunoSEQ multiplex PCR. This sample carries roughly 2,000,000 clones, around 96% of them seen once, and the ten largest clones take around 1%. Positively selected for CCR7, the CD45RO-negative cells used as naive CD8 cells excluded terminally differentiated effector memory CD45RA+ cells. The specimen was naive CD8+ T cells sorted from blood. These receptor sequences come from a man aged 18-30 years in good health.

The V call is TRBV28, the J call TRBJ2-7, with 8 nucleotides matching TRBD1. This CDR3 has 14 amino acids. Per the germline V gene, CDR1 is MDHEN and CDR2 is SYDVKM. The ends lost 5 bases at V and 4 bases at J; junction bases unmatched: 7. CDR3 in amino acids: CASSPEGTGYEQYF. CDR3 DNA: TGTGCCAGCAGTCCTGAAGGGACAGGTTACGAGCAGTACTTC.

The chain links TRBV9 to TRBJ1-2; TRBD1 matches 12 bases. Germline CDR1 SGDLS, CDR2 YYNGEE. V was pared by 4 bases and J by 2 bases, with 6 bases of the junction left unmatched. This CDR3 is built from 16 residues. The CDR3: CASSPGTGGTNYGYTF. The CDR3 nucleotides are TGTGCCAGCAGCCCCGGGACAGGGGGCACCAACTATGGCTACACCTTC.

Concerning this clone itself: Distinct nucleotide sequences in the sample also encode this CDR3. This rearrangement joins TRBV28 to TRBJ2-7; TRBD1 is a possible D gene (5 bases). Germline values: CDR1 MDHEN, CDR2 SYDVKM. This CDR3 region has 14 residues. Trimming pared 3 bases from V and 2 bases from J, leaving 11 bases between. CDR3 DNA: TGTGCCAGCAGTTTCCCAGGACAACCCTACGAGCAGTACTTC. It is translated as CASSFPGQPYEQYF.

As for this clone: Other DNA sequences in the same sample also yield this CDR3. The V call is TRBV7-9, the J call TRBJ2-2, with unresolved D. Germline V gene lookup returns CDR1 SEHNR and CDR2 FQNEAQ (reference sequence). CDR3 length: 12 residues. V lost 3 bases, J lost 3 bases, and 2 bases lay in between. CDR3 DNA sequence: TGTGCCAGCAGCTTGTACACCGGGGAGCTGTTTTTT. Protein: CASSLYTGELFF.

V and J are TRBV29-1 and TRBJ2-1; D gene unclear. Germline CDR1 is SQVTM and CDR2 is ANQGSEA. With 3 bases removed from V and 0 bases from J, the gap between germline ends came to 9 bases. There are 14 residues in the CDR3. CDR3 nucleotide sequence: TGCAGCGTTGAGGACCGTAACTCCTACAATGAGCAGTTCTTC. It yields the protein CSVEDRNSYNEQFF.

The chain recombines TRBV9 with TRBJ2-7; TRBD2 matches 10 bases. Germline CDR1 is SGDLS and CDR2 is YYNGEE. This CDR3 comprises 16 residues. Unmatched junction bases numbered 9, after V lost 4 bases and J lost 2 bases. The CDR3 is CASSTELAGPTYEQYF. The CDR3 DNA reads TGTGCCAGCAGCACAGAACTAGCGGGACCGACCTACGAGCAGTACTTC. Complete variable domain (other parts from reference TRBV9 and TRBJ2-7): DSGVTQTPKHLITATGQRVTLRCSPRSGDLSVYWYQQSLDQGLQFLIQYYNGEERAKGNILERFSAQQFPDLHSELNLSSLELGDSALYFCASSTELAGPTYEQYFGPGTRLTVT.

This clone was observed a single time. Mismatch with germline at one junction end may stem from a read error. The V gene is TRBV2, the J gene TRBJ2-5; a possible D gene is TRBD1 (6 bases). Looked up from germline, CDR1 is SNHLY and CDR2 is FYNNEI. This CDR3 region has 15 residues. CDR3 DNA sequence: TGTGCCAGCACTGAAGATACAGGGAAACGTGGGACCCAGTACTTC. Its translation is CASTEDTGKRGTQYF.

V usage is TRBV28 and J usage is TRBJ1-5, with D unclear. CDR3 size: 17 residues. CDR1 is MDHEN and CDR2 is SYDVKM in the germline V gene. V lost 0 bases and J 3 bases, leaving 15 bases between the germline ends. Here the CDR3 reads CASSLWGDNQPNQPQHF. CDR3 in DNA: TGTGCCAGCAGTTTATGGGGCGACAACCAGCCCAATCAGCCCCAGCATTTT. The whole variable domain, filled in from reference TRBV28 and TRBJ1-5, reads DVKVTQSSRYLVKRTGEKVFLECVQDMDHENMFWYRQDPGLGLRLIYFSYDVKMKEKGDIPEGYSVSREKKERFSLILESASTNQTSMYLCASSLWGDNQPNQPQHFGDGTRLSIL.

The chain links TRBV5-6 to TRBJ1-2; D is unclear. The V and J ends lost 0 bases and 4 bases respectively, with 10 bases between them. The CDR3 runs to 14 residues. The germline gives CDR1 SGHDT, CDR2 YYEEEE. Here the CDR3 DNA reads TGTGCCAGCAGCTTGGGGGTCGTGGGCTATGGCTACACCTTC. Translated: CASSLGVVGYGYTF.

The chain joins TRBV5-6 to TRBJ1-4; 9 positions match TRBD1. J gave up 8 bases and V 0 bases, and 8 bases lay outside the gene matches. Per the germline V gene, CDR1 is SGHDT and CDR2 is YYEEEE. There are 16 residues in the CDR3. In DNA, the CDR3 is TGTGCCAGCAGCTTGGAAACAGGGGGCTTAGGGGAAAAACTGTTTTTT. Translating gives CASSLETGGLGEKLFF.

Only one count was recorded for this clone. This chain connects TRBV11-3 to TRBJ2-2; D is unresolved. This CDR3 spans 15 amino acids. In germline, CDR1 is SGHNT, CDR2 YENEEA. Trimming pared 1 base from V and 5 bases from J, leaving 11 bases between. CDR3 sequence: CASSLARMGTGELFF. The CDR3 DNA sequence: TGTGCCAGCAGCTTAGCCCGAATGGGAACCGGGGAGCTGTTTTTT. Variable domain in full (rest from reference TRBV11-3 and TRBJ2-2): EAGVVQSPRYKIIEKKQPVAFWCNPISGHNTLYWYLQNLGQGPELLIRYENEEAVDDSQLPKDRFSAERLKGVDSTLKIQPAELGDSAVYLCASSLARMGTGELFFGEGSRLTVL.

This chain uses TRBV7-9 with TRBJ2-1; 9 nucleotides line up with TRBD2. CDR1 is SEHNR, CDR2 FQNEAQ, per germline (reference sequence). With V trimmed by 3 bases and J by 5 bases, 11 bases remained unmatched. This CDR3 is 17 amino acids long. CDR3 nucleotides: TGTGCCAGCAGCTTTTCCCCGGGACTAGCCATCCACAATGAGCAGTTCTTC. Residues: CASSFSPGLAIHNEQFF.

The chain carries TRBV25-1 and TRBJ2-1; 7 bases align to TRBD2. The junction had 7 bases not matched to a gene; V was cut back by 6 bases and J by 8 bases. The germline CDR1 and CDR2 sequences are MGHDK and SYGVNS. This CDR3 comprises 13 residues. The DNA of the CDR3 is TGTGCCAGCAGCCGTCTAGCGGCCGATGAGCAGTTCTTC. Amino acid sequence: CASSRLAADEQFF. Filled out from reference TRBV25-1 and TRBJ2-1, the complete variable domain reads EADIYQTPRYLVIGTGKKITLECSQTMGHDKMYWYQQDPGMELHLIHYSYGVNSTEKGDLSSESTVSRIRTEHFPLTLESARPSHTSQYLCASSRLAADEQFFGPGTRLTVL.

The chain recombines TRBV10-2 with TRBJ1-2, with a weak D call TRBD1 (5 bases). Trimming took off 5 bases at V and 0 bases at J, with 19 bases between the two ends. This CDR3 has 17 residues. The germline V gene encodes CDR1 WSHSY and CDR2 SAAADI. CDR3 DNA sequence: TGCGCCAGCAGTCCCCCCGGCAGGGATGAAGCTAACTATGGCTACACCTTC. It specifies CASSPPGRDEANYGYTF.

The chain is built from TRBV6-5 and TRBJ1-6, with 9 bases matching TRBD1. This CDR3 has 14 amino acids. V was clipped by 5 bases and J by 10 bases; unmatched bases: 6. CDR1 and CDR2 from the germline V gene are MNHEY and SVGAGI. The CDR3 nucleotides are TGTGCCAGCAGTGGACAGGGGACCAACTCACCCCTCCACTTT. It specifies CASSGQGTNSPLHF.

The rearrangement links TRBV9 to TRBJ2-7; 7 nucleotides match TRBD1. V gave up 4 bases and J gave up 3 bases; unmatched junction bases: 7. This CDR3 has 14 residues. Germline V gene data show CDR1 as SGDLS and CDR2 as YYNGEE. The CDR3: CASSPRQGYYEQYF. The CDR3 nucleotides read TGTGCCAGCAGCCCCCGACAGGGATACTACGAGCAGTACTTC.